The clone carrying this T cell receptor (beta chain) was recorded many times. The record originates from a study of early T cells in non-severe SARS-CoV-2 infection. TCRdb reprocessed the 5' RACE reads via MiXCR and lists one record per CDR3 protein. The data show roughly 52,000 distinct CDR3 sequences, with about 6.5% seen just once and around 2.8% held by the top ten. CDR3 length: 14 residues. Between the trimmed V and J ends, which lost 3 bases and 1 base, there was a span of 9 bases. The TCR was taken from an adult who was a healthcare worker with PCR-confirmed SARS-CoV-2 infection or an uninfected control (not recorded which). The chain couples TRBV12-3 or TRBV12-4 to TRBJ1-2; D is unclear. The sequencing used whole blood, collected at baseline. CDR3 in DNA: TGTGCCAGCAGTTTGGTTGAGCGTAACTATGGCTACACCTTC. This gives the protein CASSLVERNYGYTF.